This T cell receptor (beta chain) was retrieved from a study of PD-1 blockade in classical Hodgkin lymphoma. Study details: Treatment was intravenous nivolumab, 3 mg/kg every 2 weeks, until progression.

Notes on the study in general: Baseline diversity in complete responders resembled that of newly diagnosed patients. At C4D1, TCR diversity had climbed significantly for CD4+ cells, though not for CD8+ cells.

Turning to this clone: Its antigen remains unidentified.

From germline, CDR1 is MNHEY and CDR2 SVGAGI. This CDR3 comprises 15 residues. After removal of 5 bases from V and 4 bases from J, the junction contained 4 bases not matched to a gene. This sample's time point: cycle 4 day 1 (C4D1), after 6 weeks of nivolumab. Relapses following autologous stem cell transplantation were seen in all patients, with brentuximab vedotin exposure varying. The repertoire was sequenced with immunoSEQ multiplex PCR; TCRdb's copy has only in-frame clones and lacks some. The sample lists under 50,000 clones, roughly 65% occurring once. This specimen was peripheral blood mononuclear cells (PBMCs), taken before the fourth cycle of nivolumab. This chain links TRBV6-5 with TRBJ2-6, with TRBD1 matching over 8 bases. The source is a human donor with classical Hodgkin lymphoma. This CDR3 is CASSQGAGGANVLTF. The DNA for the CDR3 is TGTGCCAGCAGTCAGGGGGCAGGGGGGGCCAACGTCCTGACTTTC.